The clone carrying this TCR beta chain occurred once. At the DNA level, this CDR3 is encoded by other sequences in the same sample as well. Sequencing used immunoSEQ multiplex PCR; TCRdb keeps in-frame clones, though not all of them. The sample includes fewer than 200,000 clones, 85% to 95% of them seen just once. Trimming stripped 9 bases from V and 0 bases from J, with 5 bases between. Germline values: CDR1 KGHDR, CDR2 SFDVKD. The CDR3 is made up of 13 amino acids. This sample is part of a study of control samples from healthy donors and cancer patients. The specimen was blood. This TCR was recovered from a man between 18 and 35 years old in good health. V gene TRBV24-1 combines with J gene TRBJ2-6, with D possibly matching TRBD1 (5 bases). The CDR3 loop reads CATGASGANVLTF. CDR3 DNA sequence: TGTGCCACCGGGGCCTCTGGGGCCAACGTCCTGACTTTC.